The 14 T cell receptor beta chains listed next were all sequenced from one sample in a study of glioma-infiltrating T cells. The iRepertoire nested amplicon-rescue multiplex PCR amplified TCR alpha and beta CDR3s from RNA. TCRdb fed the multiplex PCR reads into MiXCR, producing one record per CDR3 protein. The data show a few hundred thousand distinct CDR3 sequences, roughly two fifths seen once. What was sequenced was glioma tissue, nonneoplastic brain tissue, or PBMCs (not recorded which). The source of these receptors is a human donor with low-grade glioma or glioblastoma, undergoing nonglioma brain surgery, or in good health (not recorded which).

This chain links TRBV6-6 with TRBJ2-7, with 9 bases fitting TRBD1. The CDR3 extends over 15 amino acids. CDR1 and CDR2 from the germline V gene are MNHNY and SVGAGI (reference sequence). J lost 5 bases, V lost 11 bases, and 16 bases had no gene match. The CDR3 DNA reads TGTGCCGGCTCCTTAAAGTGGACAGGGGCCAACGAGCAGTACTTC. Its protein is CAGSLKWTGANEQYF.

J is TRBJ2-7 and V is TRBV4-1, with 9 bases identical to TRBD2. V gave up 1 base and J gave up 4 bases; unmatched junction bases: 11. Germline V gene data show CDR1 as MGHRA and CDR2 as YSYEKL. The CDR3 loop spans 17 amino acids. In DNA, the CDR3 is TGCGCCAGCAGCCAAGTTGCGACTAGCGGTAGGGGGTACGAGCAGTACTTC. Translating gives CASSQVATSGRGYEQYF.

The CDR3 here is CASSAVDSYEQYF. CDR3 coding DNA: TGTGCCAGCAGCGCCGTGGACAGTTACGAGCAGTACTTC. The V and J genes are TRBV7-6 and TRBJ2-7; a weak D match, TRBD1 (6 bases). CDR1 and CDR2 from the germline V gene are SGHVS and FNYEAQ. The CDR3 extends over 13 amino acids. V was clipped by 5 bases and J by 4 bases, with 12 bases between them.

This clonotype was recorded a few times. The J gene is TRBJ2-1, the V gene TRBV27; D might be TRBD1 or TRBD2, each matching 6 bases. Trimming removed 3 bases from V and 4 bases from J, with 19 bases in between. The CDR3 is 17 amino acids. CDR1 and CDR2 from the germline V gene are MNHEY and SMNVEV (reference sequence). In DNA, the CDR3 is TGTGCCAGCAGTTTTGGGGGGCTAAGTGTAGTGTACAATGAGCAGTTCTTC. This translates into CASSFGGLSVVYNEQFF.

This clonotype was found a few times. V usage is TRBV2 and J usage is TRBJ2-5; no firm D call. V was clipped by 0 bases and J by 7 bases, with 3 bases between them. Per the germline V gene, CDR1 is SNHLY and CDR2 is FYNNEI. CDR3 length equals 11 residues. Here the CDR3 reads CASSEAGTQYF. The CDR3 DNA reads TGTGCCAGCAGTGAAGCAGGGACCCAGTACTTC.

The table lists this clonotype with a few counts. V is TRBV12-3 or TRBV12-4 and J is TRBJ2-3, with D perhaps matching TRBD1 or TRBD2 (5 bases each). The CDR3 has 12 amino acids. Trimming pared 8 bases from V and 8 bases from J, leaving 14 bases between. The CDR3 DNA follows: TGTGCCAGCTCCCCACTGGGGGTTACGCAGTATTTT. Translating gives CASSPLGVTQYF.

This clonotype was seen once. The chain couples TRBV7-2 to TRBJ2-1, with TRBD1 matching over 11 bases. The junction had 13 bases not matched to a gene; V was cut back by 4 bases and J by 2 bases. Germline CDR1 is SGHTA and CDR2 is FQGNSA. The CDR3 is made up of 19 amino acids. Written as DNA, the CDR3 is TGTGCCAGCAGCTCGCTCCGGACAGGGGGCGTCCGGGCCTACAATGAGCAGTTCTTC. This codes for CASSSLRTGGVRAYNEQFF.

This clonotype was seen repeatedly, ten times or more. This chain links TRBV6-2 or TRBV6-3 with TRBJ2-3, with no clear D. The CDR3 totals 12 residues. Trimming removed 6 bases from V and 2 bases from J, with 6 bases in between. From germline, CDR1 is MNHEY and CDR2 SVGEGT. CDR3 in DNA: TGTGCCAGCAGCCTAAACACAGATACGCAGTATTTT. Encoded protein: CASSLNTDTQYF.

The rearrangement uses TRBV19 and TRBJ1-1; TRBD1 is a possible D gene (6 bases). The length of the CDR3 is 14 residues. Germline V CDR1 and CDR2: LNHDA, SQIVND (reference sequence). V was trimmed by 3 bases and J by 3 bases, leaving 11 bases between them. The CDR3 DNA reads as TGTGCCAGTAGTATTTCAGGACAGCACACTGAAGCTTTCTTT. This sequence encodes CASSISGQHTEAFF.

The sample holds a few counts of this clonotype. CDR3 region: CASSEWGDNEPQHF. CDR3 DNA: TGTGCCAGCAGTGAATGGGGGGATAACGAGCCCCAGCATTTT. The chain carries TRBV25-1 and TRBJ1-5; weak D call: TRBD1 (5 bases). Germline V gene sequence: CDR1 MGHDK, CDR2 SYGVNS. V was pared by 1 base and J by 8 bases, with 12 bases between. The CDR3 has 14 residues.

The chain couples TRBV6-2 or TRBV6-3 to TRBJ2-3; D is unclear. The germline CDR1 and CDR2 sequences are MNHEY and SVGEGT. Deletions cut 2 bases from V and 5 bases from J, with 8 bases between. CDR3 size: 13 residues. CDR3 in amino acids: CASSYGNGDTQYF. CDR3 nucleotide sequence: TGTGCCAGCAGTTACGGTAACGGAGATACGCAGTATTTT.

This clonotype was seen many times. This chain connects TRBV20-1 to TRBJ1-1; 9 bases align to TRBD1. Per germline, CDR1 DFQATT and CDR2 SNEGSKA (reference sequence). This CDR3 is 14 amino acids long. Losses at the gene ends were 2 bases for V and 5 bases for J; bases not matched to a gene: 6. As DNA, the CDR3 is TGCAGTGCTAGATCGAGGACAGGGGTTACTGAAGCTTTCTTT. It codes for CSARSRTGVTEAFF.

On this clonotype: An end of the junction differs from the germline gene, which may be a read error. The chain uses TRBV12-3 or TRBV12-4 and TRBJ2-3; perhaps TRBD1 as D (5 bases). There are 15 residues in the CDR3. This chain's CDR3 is CACSLGRTGFGTQYF. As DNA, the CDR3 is TGTGCCTGCAGTTTGGGGCGTACGGGTTTCGGTACGCAGTATTTT.

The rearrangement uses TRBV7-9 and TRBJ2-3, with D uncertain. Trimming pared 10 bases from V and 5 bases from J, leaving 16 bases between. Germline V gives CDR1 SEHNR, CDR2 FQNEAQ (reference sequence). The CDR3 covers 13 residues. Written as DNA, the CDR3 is TGTGCCACCCATCGTGGGGTCCAAGATACGCAGTATTTT. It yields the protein CATHRGVQDTQYF.